Listed below are T cell receptor beta chains from one sample, sequenced in a study of blood T cell repertoires in COVID-19. Repertoires were generated with immunoSEQ multiplex PCR, while TCRdb's copy carries only in-frame clones and drops some. The sample consists of around 300,000 clones, 88% of them appearing once. Sequencing was performed on PBMCs or T cells enriched from blood (not recorded which). Receptors were obtained from a woman aged 55-69 years in a cohort exposed to, infected with or recovered from COVID-19 (not recorded which). Both conserved end residues are part of each CDR3. Fields, in order: CDR3 DNA, CDR3 protein, clone size, D gene, J gene, V gene. D genes are given only for firm matches. Clone size is shown for a subset of rows, as once, few, many or a class of expanded clone.

DNA: TGTGCCAGCAGTGACACGCGCTTTCAGCCCCAGCATTTT; CDR3: CASSDTRFQPQHF; size: few; D: NA; J: TRBJ1-5; V: TRBV6-1
DNA: TGTGCCAGCGGTTTAGGCTTGAGGAAAGACACTGAAGCTTTCTTT; CDR3: CASGLGLRKDTEAFF; size: NA; D: NA; J: TRBJ1-1; V: TRBV28
DNA: TGTGCCAGCAGTCACGAACTGAAGACCAGGATGAACACTGAAGCTTTCTTT; CDR3: CASSHELKTRMNTEAFF; size: NA; D: NA; J: TRBJ1-1; V: TRBV6-2/TRBV6-3
DNA: TGTGCCAGTAGTAGCAGGTCAACTAATGAAAAACTGTTTTTT; CDR3: CASSSRSTNEKLFF; size: NA; D: NA; J: TRBJ1-4; V: TRBV19
DNA: TGTGCCAGCAGTTTCCCCGGGACAGACAGCTACCAAGAGACCCAGTACTTC; CDR3: CASSFPGTDSYQETQYF; size: NA; D: TRBD1; J: TRBJ2-5; V: TRBV28
DNA: TGTGCGTCTAGGGGGAGGGCCCTCTCCAATGAGCAGTTCTTC; CDR3: CASRGRALSNEQFF; size: NA; D: NA; J: TRBJ2-1; V: TRBV11-2
DNA: TGTGCCAGCAGCCTACAGGGTCGTAGGGCAGATACGCAGTATTTT; CDR3: CASSLQGRRADTQYF; size: few; D: NA; J: TRBJ2-3; V: TRBV5-8
DNA: TGTGCCATCAGGCCGACTAGCGGGAATTACGAGCAGTACTTC; CDR3: CAIRPTSGNYEQYF; size: NA; D: TRBD2; J: TRBJ2-7; V: TRBV10-3
DNA: TGTGCCAGCTCACCATGGGACAGGGATTACAATGAGCAGTTCTTC; CDR3: CASSPWDRDYNEQFF; size: NA; D: TRBD1; J: TRBJ2-1; V: TRBV18
DNA: TGTGCCAGCAGCCCCCGGGTCCCCCGGGACTACGAGCAGTACTTC; CDR3: CASSPRVPRDYEQYF; size: NA; D: NA; J: TRBJ2-7; V: TRBV9
DNA: TGTGCCAGCAGAGGTCAGGGGTATGGTGAGCAGTTCTTC; CDR3: CASRGQGYGEQFF; size: NA; D: NA; J: TRBJ2-1; V: TRBV2
DNA: TGTGCCACCAGTGCGGGAGTAGACTATGGCTACACCTTC; CDR3: CATSAGVDYGYTF; size: NA; D: NA; J: TRBJ1-2; V: TRBV24-1
DNA: TGTGCCAGCAGTCGGCGGAGGGGGAACACTGAAGCTTTCTTT; CDR3: CASSRRRGNTEAFF; size: NA; D: NA; J: TRBJ1-1; V: TRBV6-5
DNA: TGTGCCAGCAGTTTAAATGGTCTAGCGGGCAATGAGCAGTTCTTC; CDR3: CASSLNGLAGNEQFF; size: NA; D: TRBD2; J: TRBJ2-1; V: TRBV27
DNA: TGTGCCAGCAGCCTTCCGGGACTAGCAGACAATGAGCAGTTCTTC; CDR3: CASSLPGLADNEQFF; size: NA; D: TRBD2; J: TRBJ2-1; V: TRBV2
DNA: TGTGCCAGCAGCCATCGAGGGTTTCGGGAAGAGCAGTACTTC; CDR3: CASSHRGFREEQYF; size: NA; D: NA; J: TRBJ2-7; V: TRBV7-9
DNA: TGTGCCAGCTCACCACCTGGGGGCGGCAATCAGCCCCAGCATTTT; CDR3: CASSPPGGGNQPQHF; size: NA; D: NA; J: TRBJ1-5; V: TRBV18
DNA: TGCGCCAGCAGCCCGGATGCAGGGAGGGACACTGAAGCTTTCTTT; CDR3: CASSPDAGRDTEAFF; size: NA; D: NA; J: TRBJ1-1; V: TRBV5-1
DNA: TGTGCCTGGAGTCCCCCCCGGGACAGGAAGAGACAAGAGACCCAGTACTTC; CDR3: CAWSPPRDRKRQETQYF; size: NA; D: TRBD1; J: TRBJ2-5; V: TRBV30
DNA: TGTGCCAGCAGCGTAGGGTACAAGAATGAGCAGTTCTTC; CDR3: CASSVGYKNEQFF; size: NA; D: NA; J: TRBJ2-1; V: TRBV9
DNA: TGTGCCAGCAGGGGGACAGTTTTCAATCAGCCCCAGCATTTT; CDR3: CASRGTVFNQPQHF; size: NA; D: TRBD1; J: TRBJ1-5; V: TRBV2
DNA: TGTGCCAGCAGCCCGTATTCGACAGAAGATACGCAGTATTTT; CDR3: CASSPYSTEDTQYF; size: NA; D: NA; J: TRBJ2-3; V: TRBV7-2
DNA: TGTGCCAGCACCCAGAGGACTAGCGGGGGGGAGCAGTTCTTC; CDR3: CASTQRTSGGEQFF; size: NA; D: TRBD2; J: TRBJ2-1; V: TRBV28
DNA: TGTGCCAGCAGCTACGTACAGGGGAACGGCAATCAGCCCCAGCATTTT; CDR3: CASSYVQGNGNQPQHF; size: NA; D: TRBD1; J: TRBJ1-5; V: TRBV11-2
DNA: TGTGCCTGGAGTGTAGTTGGACAGACACTTTACGAGCAGTACTTC; CDR3: CAWSVVGQTLYEQYF; size: NA; D: NA; J: TRBJ2-7; V: TRBV30
DNA: TGTGCCAGTAGCCAACGGGGGGCTGGGGCTGAAGCTTTCTTT; CDR3: CASSQRGAGAEAFF; size: few; D: NA; J: TRBJ1-1; V: TRBV19
DNA: TGTGCCACCCTCCTGACAAGCTATGGCTACACCTTC; CDR3: CATLLTSYGYTF; size: NA; D: NA; J: TRBJ1-2; V: TRBV19
DNA: TGTGCCAGCAGTTTATCCTCCGGGACAGGCTACGAGCAGTACTTC; CDR3: CASSLSSGTGYEQYF; size: NA; D: TRBD1; J: TRBJ2-7; V: TRBV27
DNA: TGCGCCAGCAGGGCAGGAACCACCGGGGAGCTGTTTTTT; CDR3: CASRAGTTGELFF; size: NA; D: NA; J: TRBJ2-2; V: TRBV5-1
DNA: TGCGCCAGCAGCTTGGAGCCCTCCGGGACTAGCGGGAGCACAGATACGCAGTATTTT; CDR3: CASSLEPSGTSGSTDTQYF; size: NA; D: TRBD2; J: TRBJ2-3; V: TRBV5-1